Presented here are 15 T cell receptor beta chains from one specimen sequenced in a study of blood T cells in healthy people across ages. The authors ran a second PCR of 7 to 11 cycles using a sample-barcoded 5' primer and a J-beta primer mix. In TCRdb, the 5' RACE reads were re-called with MiXCR into one record per CDR3 protein. The table has 2 million or so distinct CDR3 sequences, roughly 50% seen once. The sequenced material came from blood. All receptors come from a woman aged 40-49 years in good health.

This clonotype showed up just once. V and J are TRBV4-2 and TRBJ2-5, with 9 bases aligning to TRBD2. This CDR3 comprises 16 residues. Germline V gene data show CDR1 as LGHNA and CDR2 as YNFKEQ. Germline trimming cut 1 base from V and 0 bases from J; bases unmatched to any gene: 3. The CDR3 coding sequence is TGTGCCAGCAGCCAAGTAAGCGGGGGGAACCAAGAGACCCAGTACTTC. Residues: CASSQVSGGNQETQYF.

This chain joins TRBV29-1 and TRBJ2-1, with 7 bases matching TRBD2. The CDR3 extends over 13 amino acids. The J segment lost 6 bases and the V segment lost 5 bases, leaving 7 bases of the junction unmatched. In germline, CDR1 is SQVTM, CDR2 ANQGSEA. CDR3 nucleotides: TGCAGCGTTCGAACTACGGGGGGCAATGAGCAGTTCTTC. Its translation is CSVRTTGGNEQFF.

This clonotype turned up a few times. The rearrangement joins TRBV20-1 to TRBJ2-6; the D is unclear. This CDR3 region has 12 residues. CDR1 and CDR2 from the germline V gene are DFQATT and SNEGSKA (reference sequence). Trimming took 5 bases from V and 1 from J, leaving 3 bases between them. In DNA form, the CDR3 reads TGCAGTGCTGTATCTGGGGCCAACGTCCTGACTTTC. Translation: CSAVSGANVLTF.

This clonotype was counted only a few times. This chain uses TRBV4-3 with TRBJ2-1, with D hard to call. Trimming removed 0 bases from V and 0 bases from J, with 6 bases in between. This CDR3 has 15 amino acids. Germline CDR1 reads LGHNA; CDR2 reads YSLEER. CDR3 sequence reads: CASSQEESSYNEQFF. The CDR3 nucleotides read TGCGCCAGCAGCCAAGAGGAGAGCTCCTACAATGAGCAGTTCTTC.

There are a few counts of this clonotype. The CDR3 reads CASKRGLSTDTQYF. The CDR3 nucleotides read TGTGCCAGCAAGCGGGGGCTAAGCACAGATACGCAGTATTTT. The rearrangement joins TRBV6-5 to TRBJ2-3; 8 bases map to TRBD2. The CDR3 length is 14 residues. After removal of 7 bases from V and 0 bases from J, the junction contained 3 bases not matched to a gene. Germline CDR1 reads MNHEY; CDR2 reads SVGAGI.

The chain joins TRBV5-1 to TRBJ1-5, with TRBD1 as a possible D gene (5 bases). Germline V gene lookup returns CDR1 SGHRS and CDR2 YFSETQ. CDR3 length equals 14 residues. Trimming stripped 4 bases from V and 4 bases from J, with 12 bases between. The CDR3, as DNA: TGCGCCAGCAGCGTGGCCGGGGGAAATCAGCCCCAGCATTTT. Its translation is CASSVAGGNQPQHF.

This clonotype was picked up one time. The chain is built from TRBV4-2 and TRBJ2-5; TRBD2 matches at 9 bases. Trimming removed 0 bases from V and 5 bases from J; junction bases left unmatched: 10. CDR1 is LGHNA, CDR2 YNFKEQ, per germline. The CDR3 has 17 residues. The chain's CDR3 is CASSQDWRGGLSETQYF. The CDR3 coding sequence is TGTGCCAGCAGCCAAGATTGGCGGGGGGGCCTATCGGAGACCCAGTACTTC.

CDR3 sequence: CASKGRGEGANVLTF. The CDR3 DNA sequence: TGTGCCAGTAAGGGACGGGGAGAAGGGGCCAACGTCCTGACTTTC. The chain recombines TRBV6-5 with TRBJ2-6; D tentatively reads TRBD1 or TRBD2 (5 bases each). Looked up from germline, CDR1 is MNHEY and CDR2 is SVGAGI. V gave up 9 bases and J gave up 4 bases, with 16 bases separating them. The CDR3 length is 15 residues.

A few counts support this clonotype. This sequence joins TRBV7-9 and TRBJ2-7; 7 bases are a match to TRBD1. CDR3 length: 16 amino acids. CDR1 is SEHNR, CDR2 FQNEAQ, per germline (reference sequence). V dropped 5 bases and J dropped 4; count of bases not matched to a gene: 14. The CDR3 reads CASSTSRTGIGYEQYF. Here the CDR3 DNA reads TGTGCCAGCAGCACCTCAAGGACAGGAATTGGTTACGAGCAGTACTTC.

The rearrangement links TRBV2 to TRBJ1-2; no firm D call. This CDR3 spans 14 amino acids. The germline gives CDR1 SNHLY, CDR2 FYNNEI. The V and J ends lost 6 bases and 3 bases respectively, with 14 bases between them. The DNA for the CDR3 is TGTGCCAGCAGCTACGACAACGACTACTATGGCTACACCTTC. It specifies CASSYDNDYYGYTF.

The chain recombines TRBV28 with TRBJ2-1, with TRBD1 matching 7 bases. The V gene's germline CDR1 is MDHEN and CDR2 SYDVKM. The CDR3 totals 15 residues. Trimming at V came to 2 bases and at J to 5 bases, leaving 6 bases not matched to a gene. The CDR3 reads CASSLTGQRNNEQFF. The CDR3 bases are TGTGCCAGCAGTTTAACGGGACAGAGAAACAATGAGCAGTTCTTC.

This clonotype was recorded only once. This chain joins TRBV2 and TRBJ2-2; 7 nucleotides line up with TRBD1. The CDR3 spans 15 residues. Germline V gene data show CDR1 as SNHLY and CDR2 as FYNNEI. Losses at the gene ends were 5 bases for V and 4 bases for J; bases not matched to a gene: 7. CDR3 residues: CASSSNRGGTGELFF. CDR3 sequence (DNA): TGTGCCAGCAGTTCGAACAGGGGTGGCACCGGGGAGCTGTTTTTT.

V gene TRBV7-2 combines with J gene TRBJ2-7, with D unresolved. The J call may be mistaken, given a closer DNA end match to TRBJ2-1. Per germline, CDR1 SGHTA and CDR2 FQGNSA. The CDR3 loop spans 11 amino acids. CDR3 nucleotides: TGTGCCAGCAGCTCCATCTATGGGCAGTTCTTC. Translating it yields CASSSIYGQFF.

The V call is TRBV6-5, the J call TRBJ2-7; TRBD1 matches 9 bases. With V trimmed by 8 bases and J by 6 bases, 8 bases remained unmatched. Germline V gene sequence: CDR1 MNHEY, CDR2 SVGAGI. The length of the CDR3 is 13 residues. The CDR3 region has the DNA TGTGCCAGCGCTGGGACAGGGTTGGTCGAGCAGTACTTC. Protein sequence: CASAGTGLVEQYF.

This clonotype turned up a few times. For the CDR3, the DNA is TGTGCCAGCAGCTTATCCGAAGGGGCAGGAGAAAACCAAGAGACCCAGTACTTC. It is translated as CASSLSEGAGENQETQYF. The rearrangement joins TRBV7-9 to TRBJ2-5; possible D gene TRBD1, 5 bases. The CDR3 length is 18 residues. CDR1 and CDR2 (germline): SEHNR, FQNEAQ (reference sequence). Trimming left V 2 bases short and J 0 bases short, with 19 bases between.